Listed here are 26 T cell receptor beta chains from one sample, sequenced in a study of patients and donors after allogeneic stem cell transplantation. TCRdb called the RT-PCR reads again in MiXCR, with one record for every CDR3 protein. The data contain about 960,000 distinct CDR3 sequences, roughly 18% of them singletons. Sequencing input: blood, either unsorted or a sorted T cell fraction (not recorded which). The source of these receptors is a human donor who was either an allogeneic HSCT recipient or a stem cell or donor lymphocyte infusion donor (not recorded which). It is not recorded whose cells these are; they may come from a transplant donor.

This clonotype was recorded at least ten times. The rearrangement uses TRBV5-1 and TRBJ2-4; 8 bases line up with TRBD2. This CDR3 spans 17 amino acids. Germline V gene sequence: CDR1 SGHRS, CDR2 YFSETQ. V trimming: 4 bases; J trimming: 0 bases; junction bases outside the gene matches: 9. CDR3 nucleotide sequence: TGCGCCAGCAGCCGTCGTCGGGGGGGTGAAGCCAAAAACATTCAGTACTTC. It codes for CASSRRRGGEAKNIQYF.

In this sample, this clonotype turned up a few times. The V and J genes are TRBV10-3 and TRBJ2-3; 15 bases fit TRBD2. In germline, CDR1 is ENHRY, CDR2 SYGVKD. The CDR3 is made up of 20 amino acids. V trimming: 0 bases; J trimming: 2 bases; junction bases outside the gene matches: 9. The CDR3 coding sequence is TGTGCCATCAGTGAGTCCCTGGGACTAGCGGGAGGCTCAGCCACAGATACGCAGTATTTT. It translates to CAISESLGLAGGSATDTQYF.

The CDR3 nucleotides read TGTGCCAGCAGCTTGGGAGGGTACATCAATGAGCAGTTCTTC. Residues: CASSLGGYINEQFF. The rearrangement uses TRBV7-9 and TRBJ2-1; 7 bases align to TRBD2. This CDR3 comprises 14 residues. Germline V CDR1 and CDR2: SEHNR, FQNEAQ (reference sequence). V lost 3 bases and J lost 6; bases outside the gene matches: 5. Looking up the rest from reference TRBV7-9 and TRBJ2-1 gives the full variable domain: DTGVSQNPRHKITKRGQNVTFRCDPISEHNRLYWYRQTLGQGPEFLTYFQNEAQLEKSRLLSDRFSAERPKGSFSTLEIQRTEQGDSAMYLCASSLGGYINEQFFGPGTRLTVL.

This rearrangement joins TRBV27 to TRBJ2-7; D ambiguous. V was shortened by 2 bases and J by 7 bases, with 15 bases between the two germline ends. CDR1 MNHEY and CDR2 SMNVEV come from the germline V gene (reference sequence). The CDR3 runs 14 residues. In DNA form, the CDR3 reads TGTGCCAGCAGTTTAGAGGACCAGTGGGGAGAGCAGTACTTC. This translates into CASSLEDQWGEQYF.

This clonotype was observed at least ten times. V gene TRBV7-9 combines with J gene TRBJ1-5; the D gene is possibly TRBD1 (5 bases). In germline, CDR1 is SEHNR, CDR2 FQNEAQ (reference sequence). Trimming pared 6 bases from V and 0 bases from J, leaving 12 bases between. This CDR3 is 15 amino acids long. The CDR3, as DNA: TGTGCCAGCAGTTCGGGACGGAATAGCAATCAGCCCCAGCATTTT. Its protein product is CASSSGRNSNQPQHF.

This chain connects TRBV15 to TRBJ2-1, with D hard to call. The germline CDR1 and CDR2 sequences are LNHNV and YYDKDF (reference sequence). The CDR3 is 12 amino acids. V shed 4 bases and J shed 10 bases, with 11 bases lying between them. The chain's CDR3 is CATSNHLTEQFF. The CDR3 region has the DNA TGTGCCACCAGCAACCACCTAACAGAGCAGTTCTTC.

A few counts support this clonotype. V gene TRBV7-2 combines with J gene TRBJ2-5; 9 bases agree with TRBD2. Germline CDR1 SGHTA, CDR2 FQGNSA. This CDR3 contains 16 residues. Trimming removed 3 bases from V and 2 bases from J; junction bases left unmatched: 7. The CDR3: CASSLGNSGGQETQYF. CDR3 coding DNA: TGTGCCAGCAGCTTGGGGAATAGCGGGGGACAAGAGACCCAGTACTTC.

This clonotype was observed a handful of times. The chain links TRBV20-1 to TRBJ2-5; 8 positions match TRBD1. The V segment lost 5 bases and the J segment 4 bases; nucleotides outside the gene matches: 3. Germline assignment: CDR1 DFQATT and CDR2 SNEGSKA (reference sequence). The CDR3 has 12 amino acids. The CDR3 region is CSASDRGETQYF. In DNA, the CDR3 is TGCAGTGCTTCTGACAGGGGAGAGACCCAGTACTTC.

In its sample, this clonotype was seen a few times. The chain combines TRBV18 with TRBJ1-6; D is ambiguous. This CDR3 is built from 14 residues. Trimming took 3 bases from V and 0 from J, leaving 3 bases between them. The germline V gene encodes CDR1 KGHSH and CDR2 LQKENI. The CDR3 sequence is CASSPVSYNSPLHF. CDR3 nucleotide sequence: TGTGCCAGCTCACCGGTCTCCTATAATTCACCCCTCCACTTT.

This clonotype was counted a few times. The chain combines TRBV6-5 with TRBJ1-2; no clear D gene. This CDR3 is built from 13 residues. V lost 0 bases, J lost 2 bases, and 4 bases lay in between. CDR1 and CDR2 (germline): MNHEY, SVGAGI. The CDR3, as DNA: TGTGCCAGCAGTTACTCGTCCAACTATGGCTACACCTTC. Its protein is CASSYSSNYGYTF.

This chain links TRBV5-1 with TRBJ2-1; D call uncertain. The CDR3 loop spans 13 amino acids. Germline assignment: CDR1 SGHRS and CDR2 YFSETQ. Trimming cost V 5 bases and J 2 bases, with 8 bases left between them. The CDR3 DNA reads TGCGCCAGCAGGGAGTCAGCCTACAATGAGCAGTTCTTC. Translating gives CASRESAYNEQFF. The entire variable domain, with the rest obtained from reference TRBV5-1 and TRBJ2-1, is as follows: KAGVTQTPRYLIKTRGQQVTLSCSPISGHRSVSWYQQTPGQGLQFLFEYFSETQRNKGNFPGRFSGRQFSNSRSEMNVSTLELGDSALYLCASRESAYNEQFFGPGTRLTVL.

CDR3 sequence (DNA): TGCAGTGCGGCCTCCGCCGGGACAGGGGGCGAGGGAGAGACCCAGTACTTC. This sequence encodes CSAASAGTGGEGETQYF. The chain couples TRBV20-1 to TRBJ2-5; 12 nucleotides line up with TRBD1. The CDR3 contains 17 residues. Germline CDR1 reads DFQATT; CDR2 reads SNEGSKA (reference sequence). V was clipped by 6 bases and J by 4 bases; unmatched bases: 15.

This clonotype turned up a few times. The CDR3 loop reads CASSQVRVGELFF. CDR3 bases: TGCGCCAGCAGCCAAGTGAGAGTCGGGGAGCTGTTTTTT. V and J are TRBV4-3 and TRBJ2-2, with no clear D. This CDR3 comprises 13 residues. Trimming took 1 base from V and 7 from J, leaving 7 bases between them. The germline gives CDR1 LGHNA, CDR2 YSLEER.

The V gene is TRBV27, the J gene TRBJ2-4; D is possibly TRBD2 (5 bases). Germline CDR1 reads MNHEY; CDR2 reads SMNVEV (reference sequence). V shed 3 bases and J shed 3 bases, with 15 bases lying between them. This CDR3 is 16 amino acids long. The CDR3 is CASSFFGEFSKNIQYF. In DNA form, the CDR3 reads TGTGCCAGCAGTTTTTTCGGGGAGTTTAGCAAAAACATTCAGTACTTC.

In this sample, this clonotype turned up a few times. This chain connects TRBV20-1 to TRBJ2-1; 8 nucleotides line up with TRBD2. The CDR3 covers 15 residues. After removal of 1 base from V and 6 bases from J, the junction contained 8 bases not matched to a gene. Per the germline V gene, CDR1 is DFQATT and CDR2 is SNEGSKA (reference sequence). The CDR3 is CSARAVPSGGNEQFF. CDR3 bases: TGCAGTGCTAGAGCGGTCCCCAGCGGGGGCAATGAGCAGTTCTTC.

The chain recombines TRBV12-3 or TRBV12-4 with TRBJ2-3; TRBD2 agrees at 9 bases. V lost 7 bases, J lost 5 bases, and 10 bases stayed unmatched. The CDR3 consists of 15 residues. The CDR3 bases are TGTGCCAGCACCCGCGATAGCGGGAGAATAGATACGCAGTATTTT. Its protein product is CASTRDSGRIDTQYF.

The J gene is TRBJ1-4, the V gene TRBV5-6, with unresolved D. The V gene lost 4 bases and the J gene lost 7 bases, with 14 bases spanning the gap. The CDR3 has 14 amino acids. Per the germline V gene, CDR1 is SGHDT and CDR2 is YYEEEE. The CDR3 DNA sequence: TGTGCCAGCAGCCTCCCGGGAGTAGGTGAAAAACTGTTTTTT. Translated: CASSLPGVGEKLFF.

Only a few counts were recorded for this clonotype. The gene calls are TRBV7-2 and TRBJ1-1, with D uncertain. Germline CDR1 reads SGHTA; CDR2 reads FQGNSA. Trimming stripped 5 bases from V and 9 bases from J, with 10 bases between. CDR3 length: 11 amino acids. The CDR3 DNA is TGTGCCAGCAGCGTCCAGCCACAAGCTTTCTTT. Its translation: CASSVQPQAFF.

V and J are TRBV7-9 and TRBJ2-2, with TRBD1 matching 9 bases. V lost 3 bases, J lost 3 bases, and 5 bases stayed unmatched. Germline V CDR1 and CDR2: SEHNR, FQNEAQ (reference sequence). This CDR3 comprises 16 residues. CDR3 nucleotides: TGTGCCAGCAGCTTCGGACAGGGGTCGGACACCGGGGAGCTGTTTTTT. Translating gives CASSFGQGSDTGELFF. The full variable domain, its missing parts supplied by reference TRBV7-9 and TRBJ2-2, is DTGVSQNPRHKITKRGQNVTFRCDPISEHNRLYWYRQTLGQGPEFLTYFQNEAQLEKSRLLSDRFSAERPKGSFSTLEIQRTEQGDSAMYLCASSFGQGSDTGELFFGEGSRLTVL.

Only a few counts were recorded for this clonotype. The genes are TRBV4-1 and TRBJ2-3; 11 bases align to TRBD2. J gave up 2 bases and V 6 bases, and 4 bases lay outside the gene matches. CDR1 is MGHRA and CDR2 is YSYEKL in the germline V gene. There are 15 residues in the CDR3. The CDR3 DNA is TGCGCCAGCAGAATGGGACTAGCGGCCACAGATACGCAGTATTTT. Encoded protein: CASRMGLAATDTQYF.

This clonotype was counted once. V is TRBV7-3 and J is TRBJ2-3; no reliable D call. Trimming shortened V by 1 base and J by 3 bases, and 14 bases separated the two germline ends. The CDR3 is 16 amino acids. Looked up from germline, CDR1 is SGHTA and CDR2 is FQGTGA. CDR3 DNA sequence: TGTGCCAGCAGCTTAAGTCGAGACATTGGGACAGATACGCAGTATTTT. It translates to CASSLSRDIGTDTQYF. The full variable domain, with the rest looked up from reference TRBV7-3 and TRBJ2-3, is GAGVSQTPSNKVTEKGKYVELRCDPISGHTALYWYRQSLGQGPEFLIYFQGTGAADDSGLPNDRFFAVRPEGSVSTLKIQRTERGDSAVYLCASSLSRDIGTDTQYFGPGTRLTVL.

The chain recombines TRBV20-1 with TRBJ1-4; D unresolved. This CDR3 contains 12 residues. Looked up from germline, CDR1 is DFQATT and CDR2 is SNEGSKA (reference sequence). Trimming shortened V by 1 base and J by 5 bases, and 5 bases separated the two germline ends. Here the CDR3 reads CSARVINEKLFF. CDR3 in DNA: TGCAGTGCTAGAGTCATAAATGAAAAACTGTTTTTT.

As DNA, the CDR3 is TGTGCCAGCACCCAACAGAGGGGTGGAGAGACCCAGTACTTC. Translated: CASTQQRGGETQYF. The J gene is TRBJ2-5, the V gene TRBV12-3 or TRBV12-4; the D call may be TRBD1 or TRBD2 (5 bases each). The V end was cut by 7 bases, the J end by 4 bases, with 16 bases between. The CDR3 is made up of 14 amino acids.

The sample holds one count of this clonotype. DNA of the CDR3: TGTGCCAGCAGCGAGGTAGGGACAGGGCAGAGGGAGCAGTACTTC. It codes for CASSEVGTGQREQYF. The rearrangement uses TRBV5-4 and TRBJ2-7; 9 positions agree with TRBD1. The CDR3 totals 15 residues. The V gene end was trimmed by 4 bases and the J gene end by 7 bases; junction bases not matched to a gene: 12. The germline V gene encodes CDR1 SGHNT and CDR2 YYREEE (reference sequence).

This chain uses TRBV5-1 with TRBJ1-3; tentative D call: TRBD1 (5 bases). The CDR3 is made up of 20 amino acids. Trimming took off 0 bases at V and 4 bases at J, with 26 bases between the two ends. Germline V gene sequence: CDR1 SGHRS, CDR2 YFSETQ. For the CDR3, the DNA is TGCGCCAGCAGCTTGGGCCGCCCGTTTAGGGACCCCTTAGTCGGAAACACCATATATTTT. Its protein product is CASSLGRPFRDPLVGNTIYF.

This sequence joins TRBV20-1 and TRBJ1-1, with 8 bases identical to TRBD1. The J segment lost 4 bases and the V segment lost 8 bases, leaving 3 bases of the junction unmatched. Per germline, CDR1 DFQATT and CDR2 SNEGSKA (reference sequence). The CDR3 length is 11 residues. CDR3 nucleotide sequence: TGCAGTTGGACAGGGAGCACTGAAGCTTTCTTT. Amino acids: CSWTGSTEAFF.